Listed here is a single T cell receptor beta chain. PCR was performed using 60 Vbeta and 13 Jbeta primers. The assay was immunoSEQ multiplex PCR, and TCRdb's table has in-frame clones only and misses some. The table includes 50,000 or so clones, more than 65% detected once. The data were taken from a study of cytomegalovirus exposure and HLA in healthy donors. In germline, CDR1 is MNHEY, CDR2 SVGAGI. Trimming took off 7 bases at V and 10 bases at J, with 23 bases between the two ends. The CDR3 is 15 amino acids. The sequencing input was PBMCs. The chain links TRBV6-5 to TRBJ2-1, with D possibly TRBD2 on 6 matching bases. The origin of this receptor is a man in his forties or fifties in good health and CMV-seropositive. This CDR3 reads CASTSLGPGRDEQFF. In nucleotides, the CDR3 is TGTGCCAGCACCTCACTGGGCCCAGGGCGGGACGAGCAGTTCTTC.